What follows are 12 T cell receptor beta chains derived from one specimen sequenced in a study of persistence of HIV-infected CD4 T cells. These TCRs' antigens remain unknown. The immunoSEQ assay was version 4, run in survey mode. Assay used: immunoSEQ multiplex PCR; TCRdb lists only in-frame clones, some missing. The sample consists of 35,000 to 40,000 clones, less than 90% of them appearing once. Lysates of CMV-infected fibroblasts at 9.5 to 10 ug/mL stimulated these cells. Memory cells lacking CD40L and CD69 with high CD45RO were sorted. The source was CD4+ T cells sorted from PBMCs after approximately 19-hour stimulation, collected from a patient who received antiretroviral therapy. Receptor source: an adult man with HIV who was CMV-seropositive.

For the CDR3, the DNA is TGTGCCAGCAGCCCGCAGGGAGGAACTGAAGCTTTCTTT. Amino acid sequence: CASSPQGGTEAFF. This chain uses TRBV3-1 (or the pseudogene TRBV3-2) with TRBJ1-1; D might be TRBD1 (5 bases). Germline-derived CDR1 and CDR2 are LGHDT and YNNKEL (reference sequence). Trimming took off 4 bases at V and 5 bases at J, with 11 bases between the two ends. The length of the CDR3 is 13 residues.

The rearrangement joins TRBV12-5 to TRBJ2-7; the D is unclear. The CDR3 runs to 15 residues. CDR1 and CDR2 from the germline V gene are LGHNT and FRNRAP. Deletions cut 0 bases from V and 0 bases from J, with 9 bases between. CDR3 amino acids: CASGLVMANSYEQYF. Here the CDR3 DNA reads TGTGCTAGTGGTTTGGTAATGGCCAACTCCTACGAGCAGTACTTC.

The chain links TRBV6-5 to TRBJ1-1; the D is unclear. V lost 2 bases, J lost 0 bases, and 10 bases lay in between. This CDR3 is built from 15 residues. Germline V gene lookup returns CDR1 MNHEY and CDR2 SVGAGI. CDR3: CASSYLEGMNTEAFF. CDR3 coding DNA: TGTGCCAGCAGTTACCTTGAAGGGATGAACACTGAAGCTTTCTTT.

This chain uses TRBV7-2 with TRBJ1-1; a possible D gene is TRBD1 (6 bases). Germline assignment: CDR1 SGHTA and CDR2 FQGNSA. This CDR3 spans 15 amino acids. The V end lost 1 base, the J end lost 4 bases, and 13 bases lay between the germline ends. The CDR3 DNA sequence: TGTGCCAGCAGCTTAGACCCAGGGGCCACCACTGAAGCTTTCTTT. Translation: CASSLDPGATTEAFF.

A single count supports this clone. This chain links TRBV28 with TRBJ1-1, with D perhaps TRBD1 (5 bases). The length of the CDR3 is 16 residues. Between the trimmed V and J ends, which lost 5 bases and 4 bases, there was a span of 20 bases. Germline V gene lookup returns CDR1 MDHEN and CDR2 SYDVKM. CDR3 DNA sequence: TGTGCCAGCAGTATCGACCCATCTCGGGGGAGCACTGAAGCTTTCTTT. This codes for CASSIDPSRGSTEAFF.

V and J are TRBV12-5 and TRBJ2-7, with 7 nucleotides matching TRBD1. Germline V gene data show CDR1 as LGHNT and CDR2 as FRNRAP. The junction had 6 bases not matched to a gene; V was cut back by 1 base and J by 0 bases. The CDR3 runs to 16 residues. The CDR3 DNA reads TGTGCTAGTGGTTTGGCCCTCGGGACAGCCTCCTACGAGCAGTACTTC. Residues: CASGLALGTASYEQYF.

J is TRBJ2-6 and V is TRBV7-3; D uncertain. Between the trimmed V and J ends, which lost 5 bases and 1 base, there was a span of 6 bases. The CDR3 has 14 residues. Germline assignment: CDR1 SGHTA and CDR2 FQGTGA. The CDR3 is CASSPASGANVLTF. The CDR3 DNA follows: TGTGCCAGCAGCCCCGCGTCTGGGGCCAACGTCCTGACTTTC. The variable domain in full, completed from reference TRBV7-3 and TRBJ2-6, reads GAGVSQTPSNKVTEKGKYVELRCDPISGHTALYWYRQSLGQGPEFLIYFQGTGAADDSGLPNDRFFAVRPEGSVSTLKIQRTERGDSAVYLCASSPASGANVLTFGAGSRLTVL.

The chain joins TRBV30 to TRBJ1-6, with a possible D match to TRBD1 (6 bases). With 2 bases removed from V and 9 bases from J, the gap between germline ends came to 14 bases. The CDR3 covers 14 residues. Germline-derived CDR1 and CDR2 are GTSNPN and SVGIG (reference sequence). CDR3 sequence: CAWSYRVGISPLHF. The CDR3 DNA is TGTGCCTGGAGTTACAGGGTCGGAATTTCACCCCTCCACTTT.

The chain combines TRBV5-4 with TRBJ2-3; D is unclear. CDR1 and CDR2 from the germline V gene are SGHNT and YYREEE (reference sequence). The CDR3 extends over 13 amino acids. The V end was cut by 0 bases, the J end by 6 bases, with 8 bases between. The CDR3 region is CASSLEVGDTQYF. In nucleotides, the CDR3 is TGTGCCAGCAGCTTGGAGGTGGGGGATACGCAGTATTTT.

The chain carries TRBV28 and TRBJ1-2; D gene uncertain. V shed 5 bases and J shed 8 bases, with 15 bases lying between them. The CDR3 is made up of 13 amino acids. Germline CDR1 and CDR2: MDHEN and SYDVKM. CDR3 DNA sequence: TGTGCCAGCAGTCCCCAGAACTTCAGGGGCTACACCTTC. Translating it yields CASSPQNFRGYTF.

This clone was picked up one time. This chain uses TRBV7-3 with TRBJ2-2, with unresolved D. This CDR3 comprises 13 residues. Trimming stripped 1 base from V and 2 bases from J, with 2 bases between. CDR1 is SGHTA and CDR2 is FQGTGA in the germline V gene. The CDR3 here is CASSLSNTGELFF. The CDR3, as DNA: TGTGCCAGCAGCTTAAGTAACACCGGGGAGCTGTTTTTT. The full variable domain, with the rest looked up from reference TRBV7-3 and TRBJ2-2, is GAGVSQTPSNKVTEKGKYVELRCDPISGHTALYWYRQSLGQGPEFLIYFQGTGAADDSGLPNDRFFAVRPEGSVSTLKIQRTERGDSAVYLCASSLSNTGELFFGEGSRLTVL.

This rearrangement joins TRBV6-5 to TRBJ2-7; 9 positions agree with TRBD2. Germline values: CDR1 MNHEY, CDR2 SVGAGI. Losses at the gene ends were 2 bases for V and 3 bases for J; bases not matched to a gene: 8. The CDR3 length is 16 residues. The CDR3 sequence: CASSYGAAGGRYEQYF. The CDR3, as DNA: TGTGCCAGCAGTTACGGTGCGGCGGGGGGGCGCTACGAGCAGTACTTC.